This note documents a single TCR beta chain sequence. The antigen is not known. Trimming cost V 5 bases and J 4 bases, with 17 bases left between them. The CDR3 is made up of 15 amino acids. Germline CDR1 SGHAT, CDR2 FQNNGV. The sample is drawn from a study of beta chain features in type 1 diabetes. Study-wide points: PCR might favor shorter templates, equally in patients and controls. Any HLA effect on TCRB rearrangement was left unresolved by small sub-analyses. Over-representation of high TCR-expressing cells was a possible consequence of cDNA sequencing.

The authors reverse transcribed all of the isolated RNA, so sequencing captured expressed TCRB transcripts. The data were produced by immunoSEQ multiplex PCR, yet TCRdb's version contains in-frame clones alone and is incomplete. The sample includes about 350,000 clones, about 18% seen only once; the top ten take approximately 0.046%. Sequencing was done on a sample of naive CD4+ T cells from blood. The chain recombines TRBV11-2 with TRBJ2-5; maybe TRBD2 (5 bases). The sequence was collected from a woman aged 18-29 years in good health. This chain's CDR3 is CASSKLVSGRETQYF. CDR3 DNA: TGTGCCAGCAGCAAACTAGTCTCTGGAAGAGAGACCCAGTACTTC.